This is a list of T cell receptor beta chains from one sample in a study of control samples from healthy donors and cancer patients. The assay was immunoSEQ multiplex PCR, and TCRdb's table has in-frame clones only and misses some. The table has 350,000 to 450,000 clones, around 90% seen once. Sample: PBMCs. The origin of the receptors is a man aged 35-49 years with head and neck cancer. CDR3s include the opening cysteine and the closing phenylalanine or tryptophan. A D gene is named only where the DNA matches it firmly. Where a row states a size, it is once, few, many or the class of an expanded clone; other rows omit it.

clone_size	d_call	v_call	cdr3_length	j_call	cdr3_nt	cdr3_aa
NA	TRBD1	TRBV6-2/TRBV6-3	19	TRBJ1-6	TGTGCCAGCAGTTCAATCGCGCCGGGACAGGGGACTGTGAATTCACCCCTCCACTTT	CASSSIAPGQGTVNSPLHF
once	NA	TRBV9	14	TRBJ1-3	TGTGCCAGCAGCGTAGGAGGGGCGGGAAACACCATATATTTT	CASSVGGAGNTIYF
NA	TRBD1	TRBV7-9	15	TRBJ2-1	TGTGCCAGCAGCTCGCGGACAGGGCGGGGCAATGAGCAGTTCTTC	CASSSRTGRGNEQFF
NA	NA	TRBV7-2	18	TRBJ1-1	TGTGCCAGCAGCTTAAATTCTCTAGGCCCGGGGCTTCCCACTGAAGCTTTCTTT	CASSLNSLGPGLPTEAFF
once	NA	TRBV7-2	13	TRBJ2-1	TGTGCCAGCAGCTCGGACCCGGGCAATGAGCAGTTCTTC	CASSSDPGNEQFF
NA	NA	TRBV2	13	TRBJ1-5	TGTGCCAGCAGTGACAGTACCAATCAGCCCCAGCATTTT	CASSDSTNQPQHF
NA	NA	TRBV28	14	TRBJ2-1	TGTGCCAGCAGTCCAACCCCGGGCGCAAGGGAGCAGTTCTTC	CASSPTPGAREQFF
NA	NA	TRBV19	13	TRBJ1-2	TGTGCCAGTAGTATAGTTCCAGGCGATACCTACACCTTC	CASSIVPGDTYTF
many	NA	TRBV4-3	17	TRBJ2-6	TGCGCCAGCAACCCTCGGGCAGCGAACTCTGGGGCCAACGTCCTGACTTTC	CASNPRAANSGANVLTF
once	NA	TRBV5-1	15	TRBJ1-2	TGCGCCAGCAGCCCACGACAAGGGCCCCACTATGGCTACACCTTC	CASSPRQGPHYGYTF